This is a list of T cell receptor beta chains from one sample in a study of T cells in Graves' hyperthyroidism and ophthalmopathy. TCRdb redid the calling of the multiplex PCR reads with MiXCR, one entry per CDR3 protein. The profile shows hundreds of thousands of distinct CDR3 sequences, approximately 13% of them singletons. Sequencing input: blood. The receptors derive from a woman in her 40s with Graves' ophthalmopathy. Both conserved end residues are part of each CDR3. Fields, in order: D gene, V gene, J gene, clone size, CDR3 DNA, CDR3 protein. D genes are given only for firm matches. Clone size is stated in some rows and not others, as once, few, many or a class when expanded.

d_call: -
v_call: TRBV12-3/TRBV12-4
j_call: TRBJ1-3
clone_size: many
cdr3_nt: TGTGCCAGCGAGGGAGTTGGAAACACCATATATTTT
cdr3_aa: CASEGVGNTIYF

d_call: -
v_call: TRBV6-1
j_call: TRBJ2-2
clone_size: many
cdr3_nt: TGTGCCAGCAGCGGAGGCGGGCTCTTGACCGGGGAGCTGTTTTTT
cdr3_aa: CASSGGGLLTGELFF

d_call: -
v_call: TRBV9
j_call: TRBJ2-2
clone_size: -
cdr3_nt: TGTGCCAGCAGCGATGAGAGTCTCGGGGAGCTGTTTTTT
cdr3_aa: CASSDESLGELFF

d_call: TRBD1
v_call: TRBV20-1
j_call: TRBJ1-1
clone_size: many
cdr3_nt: TGCAGTGCTAGAGTTCCAGGGGGCAGGGTCACTGAAGCTTTCTTT
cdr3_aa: CSARVPGGRVTEAFF

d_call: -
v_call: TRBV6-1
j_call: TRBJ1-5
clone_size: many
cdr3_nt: TGTGCCAGCAGTGAAGATGGGAGGGGTGAGCCCCAGCATTTT
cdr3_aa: CASSEDGRGEPQHF

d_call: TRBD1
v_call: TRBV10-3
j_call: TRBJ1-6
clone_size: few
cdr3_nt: TGTGCCATCAGGGACAGGGACTCCTATAATTCACCCCTCCACTTT
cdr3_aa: CAIRDRDSYNSPLHF

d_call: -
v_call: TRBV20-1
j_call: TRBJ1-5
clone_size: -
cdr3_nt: TGCAGTGTTAGGCGGCTCGGGGGCGGTCAGCCCCAGCATTTT
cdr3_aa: CSVRRLGGGQPQHF

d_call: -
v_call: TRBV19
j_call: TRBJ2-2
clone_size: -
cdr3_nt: TGTGCCAGCGGACAGTGGCCCGGGGAGCTGTTTTTT
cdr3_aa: CASGQWPGELFF

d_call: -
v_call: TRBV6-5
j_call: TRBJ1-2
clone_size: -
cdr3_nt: TGTGCCAGCAGTTATGGCGAACGGCGATCCTATGGCTACACCTTC
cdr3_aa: CASSYGERRSYGYTF

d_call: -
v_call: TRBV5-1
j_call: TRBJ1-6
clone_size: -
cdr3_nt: TGCGCCAGCAGCTTGAGTAGCAGGGATAATTCACCCCTCCACTTT
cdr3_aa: CASSLSSRDNSPLHF

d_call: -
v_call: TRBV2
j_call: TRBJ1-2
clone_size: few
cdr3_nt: TGTGCCAGCAGGCGGGGCGCCAGCAACACCGTTGACTATGGCTACACCTTC
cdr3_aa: CASRRGASNTVDYGYTF

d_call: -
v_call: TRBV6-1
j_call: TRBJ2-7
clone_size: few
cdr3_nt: TGTGCCAGCAGTGAAGCCAGGGTCAGGAACGAGCAGTGCTTC
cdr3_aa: CASSEARVRNEQCF

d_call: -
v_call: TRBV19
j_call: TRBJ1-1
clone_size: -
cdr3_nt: TGTGCCAGTAGTAGGGGCAGGGGGAACACTGAAGCTTTCTTT
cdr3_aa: CASSRGRGNTEAFF

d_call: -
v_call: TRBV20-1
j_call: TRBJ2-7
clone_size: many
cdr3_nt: TGCAGTGCCCTCCCTCCTGTGTCGGGGGACTACGAGCAGTACTTC
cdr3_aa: CSALPPVSGDYEQYF

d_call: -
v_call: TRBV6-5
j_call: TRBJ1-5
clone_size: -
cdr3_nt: TGTGCCAGCAGTTACCGGACCCCCTCCCTTAGCAATCAGCTCCAGCATTTT
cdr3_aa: CASSYRTPSLSNQLQHF

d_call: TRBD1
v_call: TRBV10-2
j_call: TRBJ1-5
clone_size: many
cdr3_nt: TGCGCCAGCAGCTACGGGACAGGGGAAAGCCAGCCCCAGCATTTT
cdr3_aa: CASSYGTGESQPQHF

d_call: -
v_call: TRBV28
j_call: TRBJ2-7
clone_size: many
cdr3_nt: TGTGCCAGCACTAAGAAGGGAGTCTACGAGCAGTACTTC
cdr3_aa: CASTKKGVYEQYF

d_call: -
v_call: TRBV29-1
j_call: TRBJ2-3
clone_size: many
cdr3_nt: TGCAGCGTTGCAAGACAGAACACAGATACGCAGTATTTT
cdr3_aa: CSVARQNTDTQYF

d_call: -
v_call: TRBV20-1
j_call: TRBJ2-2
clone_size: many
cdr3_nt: TGCAGTGCTAACGGCCAGGTTCACGGGGAGCTGTTTTTT
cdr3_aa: CSANGQVHGELFF

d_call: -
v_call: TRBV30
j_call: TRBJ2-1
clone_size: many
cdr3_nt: TGTGCCTGGAGTCCTCGGGGTCTCAATGAGCAGTTCTTC
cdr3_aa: CAWSPRGLNEQFF

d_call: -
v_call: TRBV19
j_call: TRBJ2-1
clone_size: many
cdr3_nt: TGTGCCAGTAGTACTAGTTTCTACAATGAGCAGTTCTTC
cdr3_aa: CASSTSFYNEQFF

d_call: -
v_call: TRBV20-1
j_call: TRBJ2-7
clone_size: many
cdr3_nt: TGCAGTGCTGATGACTATAACTACGAGCAGTACTTC
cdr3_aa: CSADDYNYEQYF

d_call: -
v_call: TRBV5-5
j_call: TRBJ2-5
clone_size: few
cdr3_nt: TGTGCCAGCAGCCCGCGAGCGCAAACCCAGTACTTC
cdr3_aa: CASSPRAQTQYF

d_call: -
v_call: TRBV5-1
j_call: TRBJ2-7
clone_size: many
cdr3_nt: TGCGCCAGCAGCTTGGTGGCGGGTCCCTACGAGCAGTACTTC
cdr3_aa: CASSLVAGPYEQYF

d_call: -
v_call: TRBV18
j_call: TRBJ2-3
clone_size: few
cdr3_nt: TGTGCCAGCTCACCAAGTTTAGGCGACACAGATACGCAGTATTTT
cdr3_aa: CASSPSLGDTDTQYF

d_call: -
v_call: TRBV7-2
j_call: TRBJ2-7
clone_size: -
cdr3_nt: TGTGCCAGCAGCTTCAATCCCCGGGACACCCGATACGAGCAGTACTTC
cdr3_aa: CASSFNPRDTRYEQYF

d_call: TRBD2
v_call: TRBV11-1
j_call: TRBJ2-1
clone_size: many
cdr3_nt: TGTGCCAGCAGCTTACTCTCGGCTAGCGGGACCATTTCCAATGAGCAGTTCTTC
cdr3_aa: CASSLLSASGTISNEQFF

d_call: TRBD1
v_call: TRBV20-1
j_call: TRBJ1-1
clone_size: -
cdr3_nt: TGCAGTGCAATCCGGGACAGCGACCAAATGAACACTGAAGCTTTCTTT
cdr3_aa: CSAIRDSDQMNTEAFF

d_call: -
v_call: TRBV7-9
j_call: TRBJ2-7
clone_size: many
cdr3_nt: TGTGCCAGCAGCTTAGAGCCGAATAGCGAGCAGTACTTC
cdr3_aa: CASSLEPNSEQYF

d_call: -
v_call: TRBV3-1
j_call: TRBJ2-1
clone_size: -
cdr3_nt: TGTGCCAGCAGCCAAGATTTTGGGACGGGGAGTAATGAGCAGTTCTTC
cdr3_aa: CASSQDFGTGSNEQFF

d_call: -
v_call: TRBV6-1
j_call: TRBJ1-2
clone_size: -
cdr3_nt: TGCGCCAGCAGTGGCCTCACCACCTTC
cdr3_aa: CASSGLTTF

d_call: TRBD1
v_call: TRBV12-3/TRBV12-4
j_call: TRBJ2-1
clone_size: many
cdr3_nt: TGTGCCAGCAGCCGGACCAGGGGGCTGTTCAATGAGCAGTTCTTC
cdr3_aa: CASSRTRGLFNEQFF

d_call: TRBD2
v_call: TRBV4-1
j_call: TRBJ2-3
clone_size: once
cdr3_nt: TGCGCCAGCAGCCGACAGGGACTAGCGGGAGCTACAGATACGCAGTATTTT
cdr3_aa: CASSRQGLAGATDTQYF

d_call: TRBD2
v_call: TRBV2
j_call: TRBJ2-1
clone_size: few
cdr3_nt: TGTGCCAGCAAAATAGATGGGGGGGGTCCGTCCTACAATGAGCAGTTCTTC
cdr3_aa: CASKIDGGGPSYNEQFF

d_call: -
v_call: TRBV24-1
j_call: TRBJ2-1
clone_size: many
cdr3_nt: TGTGCCACCAGTGATTTTGGCGGTAACTCCTACAATGAGCAGTTCTTC
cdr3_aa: CATSDFGGNSYNEQFF

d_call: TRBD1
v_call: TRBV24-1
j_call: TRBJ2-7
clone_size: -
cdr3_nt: TGTGCCACCAGTGCCGGGACAGTGAGCTCCTACGAGCAGTACTTC
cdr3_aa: CATSAGTVSSYEQYF

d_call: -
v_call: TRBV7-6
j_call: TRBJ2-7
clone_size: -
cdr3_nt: TGTGCCAGCAGCTTAAAGGCCAACGAGCAGTACTTC
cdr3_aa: CASSLKANEQYF

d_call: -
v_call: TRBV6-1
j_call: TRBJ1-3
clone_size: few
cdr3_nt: TGTGCCAGCAGCGGGACTCCGGGAAACACCATATATTTT
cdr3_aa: CASSGTPGNTIYF

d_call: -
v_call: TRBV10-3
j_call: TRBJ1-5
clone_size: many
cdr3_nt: TGTGCCATCAGTGGCAGGCATAGCAATCAGCCCCAGCATTTT
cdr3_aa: CAISGRHSNQPQHF

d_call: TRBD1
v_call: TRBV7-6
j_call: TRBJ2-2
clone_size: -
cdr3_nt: TGTGCCAGCAGCCCATACATATTTACAGGGGGCGCGGCCGGGGAGCTGTTTTTT
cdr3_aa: CASSPYIFTGGAAGELFF

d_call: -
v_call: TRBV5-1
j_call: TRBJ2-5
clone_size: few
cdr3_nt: TGCGCCAGCAGCTTACACCAAGAGACCCAGTACTTC
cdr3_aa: CASSLHQETQYF

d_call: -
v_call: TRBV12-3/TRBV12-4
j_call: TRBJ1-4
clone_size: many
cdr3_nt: TGTGCCAGCAGCCCCCCCCGGCGCTCAGGCAATGAAAAACTGTTTTTT
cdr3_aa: CASSPPRRSGNEKLFF

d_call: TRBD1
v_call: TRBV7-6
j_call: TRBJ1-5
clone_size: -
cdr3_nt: TGTGCCAGCAGCTCCAGGACAGGCTTGAATCAGCCCCAGCATTTT
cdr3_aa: CASSSRTGLNQPQHF

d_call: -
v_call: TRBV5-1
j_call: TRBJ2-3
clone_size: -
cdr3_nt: TGCGCCAGCAGCTTCGGGAACCCAGATACGCAGTATTTT
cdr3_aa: CASSFGNPDTQYF

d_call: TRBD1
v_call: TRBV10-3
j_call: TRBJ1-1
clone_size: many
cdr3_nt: TGTGCCATCAGTCCAGGGGGCACTGAAGCTTTCTTT
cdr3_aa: CAISPGGTEAFF

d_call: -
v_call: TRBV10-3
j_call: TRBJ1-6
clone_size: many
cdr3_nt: TGTGCTTCCTCCGGGACAAGCGGGTCACCCCTCCACTTT
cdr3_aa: CASSGTSGSPLHF

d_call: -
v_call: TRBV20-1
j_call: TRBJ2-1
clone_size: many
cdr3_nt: TGCAGTGCTAGAGGGGGAGCCGAGGCCTACAATGAGCAGTTCTTC
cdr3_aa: CSARGGAEAYNEQFF

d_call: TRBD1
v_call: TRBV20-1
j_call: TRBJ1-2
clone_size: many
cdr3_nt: TGCAGTGCCCCCTCCGGGACAGGCTATGGCTACACCTTC
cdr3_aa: CSAPSGTGYGYTF

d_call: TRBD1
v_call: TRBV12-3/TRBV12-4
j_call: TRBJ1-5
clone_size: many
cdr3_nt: TGTGCCAGCAGTACAGGGGGGCAGCCCCAGCATTTT
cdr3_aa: CASSTGGQPQHF

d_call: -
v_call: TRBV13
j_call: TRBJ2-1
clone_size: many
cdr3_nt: TGTGCCAGCAGCTCGATATCGGGGAATGAGCAGTTCTTC
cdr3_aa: CASSSISGNEQFF

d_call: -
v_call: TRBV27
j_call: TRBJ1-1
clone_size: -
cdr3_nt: TGTGCCAGCAGCAAACAGGGTTGGAACACTGAAGCTTTCTTT
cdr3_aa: CASSKQGWNTEAFF

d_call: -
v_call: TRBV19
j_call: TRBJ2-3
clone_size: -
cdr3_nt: TGTGCCAGTAGTATCACTCGGGGACGCGGGACAGATACGCAGTATTTT
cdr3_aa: CASSITRGRGTDTQYF

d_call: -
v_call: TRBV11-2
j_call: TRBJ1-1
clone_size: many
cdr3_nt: TGTGCCAGCCTTAGGGAAGGAGGCACTGAAGCTTTCTTT
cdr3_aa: CASLREGGTEAFF